The text below deals with one TCR beta chain. Its specificity is unknown. Template switching (which added a universal primer site) was used, and cDNA carried unique molecular identifiers. Via MiXCR, TCRdb re-called the 5' RACE reads, giving one row per CDR3 protein. The sample has roughly 1.6 million distinct CDR3 sequences; under 35% are singletons. This sample stems from a study of identical twins. The germline V gene encodes CDR1 MNHNY and CDR2 SVGAGI (reference sequence). This CDR3 spans 12 amino acids. The study's findings and limits: For monozygotic twins, models underestimated out-of-frame TCR alpha sharing. The study found excess low generation probability among twin-shared out-of-frame alpha sequences.

The receptor comes from a newborn girl in good health. Material: cord blood. This rearrangement joins TRBV6-6 to TRBJ2-4; D is possibly TRBD1 (6 bases). The J call may be wrong; the DNA end is better matched by TRBJ2-7. In DNA form, the CDR3 reads TGTGCCAGCAGTCCGTACAGGGACGAGCAGTACTTC. This translates into CASSPYRDEQYF.